A selection of T cell receptor beta chains follows, all from one sample in a study of OX40 agonist ivuxolimab in advanced cancers. Sequencing was performed with immunoSEQ multiplex PCR; in TCRdb, only in-frame clones are kept and a portion is missing. The data contain some 64,000 clones, 92% of them seen just once; the ten biggest clones take up approximately 23%. The sequencing here drew on CD4+ or CD8+ T cells sorted from blood, taken in a trial of the OX40 agonist ivuxolimab. These receptors all stem from an adult with an advanced solid tumor such as melanoma, head and neck, liver or kidney cancer. CDR3s leave out the opening cysteine and the closing phenylalanine or tryptophan. Each record gives: D gene, clone size, J gene, V gene, CDR3 protein. D genes are given only for firm matches. For some rows the clone size is stated as once, few or many, or as a class when expanded; others skip it.

NA | NA | TRBJ1-5 | TRBV28 | ASSWGTQNQPQH
NA | NA | TRBJ2-5 | TRBV15 | ATSRNLQETQY
NA | NA | TRBJ2-4 | TRBV6-5 | ASSYAGFTDIQY
NA | NA | TRBJ2-1 | TRBV28 | ASSSDPASNEQF
NA | NA | TRBJ1-1 | TRBV28 | ASSSPSEMNTEAF
NA | NA | TRBJ1-5 | TRBV28 | ASSPTGDSNQPQH
TRBD1 | NA | TRBJ1-5 | TRBV4-3 | ASSRRQGGDQPQH
NA | medium-sized | TRBJ1-1 | TRBV30 | AWTYGGTEAF
NA | NA | TRBJ2-5 | TRBV11-3 | ASSRRGGQETQY
NA | NA | TRBJ2-3 | TRBV7-2 | ASILSTDTQY
NA | NA | TRBJ1-5 | TRBV28 | ASSFFRLSNNQPQH
TRBD2 | NA | TRBJ2-1 | TRBV4-1 | ASSQRLRLAGINEQF
TRBD2 | NA | TRBJ2-1 | TRBV7-9 | ASSLALAGAYNEQF
NA | NA | TRBJ1-4 | TRBV6-5 | ASSWGPTTDPF
NA | NA | TRBJ2-2 | TRBV27 | ASSLWATGELF
TRBD2 | NA | TRBJ2-1 | TRBV27 | ASSLGLAGKNEQF
TRBD2 | NA | TRBJ2-1 | TRBV6-5 | ASSFGLGGNEQF
NA | once | TRBJ1-2 | TRBV30 | AWNSPGVVSGYT
NA | NA | TRBJ2-1 | TRBV9 | ASSNRVSEQF
NA | NA | TRBJ1-5 | TRBV4-3 | ASSQDVYRSFNQPQH
NA | NA | TRBJ2-7 | TRBV28 | ATRDTSYEQY
NA | NA | TRBJ1-1 | TRBV5-6 | ASSLADNGLEAF
NA | NA | TRBJ2-2 | TRBV15 | ATSRDRLPNGELF
TRBD1 | NA | TRBJ2-3 | TRBV10-3 | AIEPDRGSAHTQY
NA | NA | TRBJ2-7 | TRBV5-6 | ASSFGYNEQY
NA | NA | TRBJ1-5 | TRBV30 | ASSPIGSAGNQPQH
NA | NA | TRBJ1-5 | TRBV28 | ASSFPVSAPQH
NA | NA | TRBJ1-2 | TRBV5-4 | ASSEGWVGMDGYT